This section outlines one T cell receptor (beta chain) sequence together with its context. This CDR3 region has 16 residues. Trimming stripped 2 bases from V and 4 bases from J, with 12 bases between. The germline gives CDR1 KGHSH, CDR2 LQKENI. The data derive from a study of blood T cell repertoires in COVID-19. As originally analysed: Reference gene primer amplification gave nucleated cell count estimates. Using immunoSEQ multiplex PCR, the repertoire was profiled, and TCRdb retains in-frame clones only, with some absent. Clonal size and the V and J genes are those of that table, whereas D and trimming came from the DNA. The table shows about 670,000 clones, with 85% to 90% occurring only once.

The source of this sequence is a woman aged 18-35 years with acute or convalescent COVID-19. Input material: peripheral blood. This rearrangement joins TRBV18 to TRBJ1-6; a possible D gene is TRBD1 (6 bases). This CDR3 is CASSPRGGRYNSPLHF. The CDR3 bases are TGTGCCAGCTCACCAAGGGGGGGACGGTATAATTCACCCCTCCACTTT.